The source of this T cell receptor beta chain is a study of CXCR3-negative and CXCR3-positive naive CD8 T cells. Concerning this clonotype itself: The antigen is unknown.

The CDR3 extends over 11 amino acids. The germline gives CDR1 MNHEY, CDR2 SMNVEV (reference sequence). With UMI labels, 5' RACE was used to prepare the TRB cDNA libraries. One entry per CDR3 protein, without DNA, is what TCRdb gives after re-calling the 5' RACE reads. The sample's table shows about 120,000 distinct CDR3 sequences. Findings and caveats of the study: CXCR3-positive naive cells had TRB CDR3s that were more hydrophobic than CXCR3-negative naive cells had.

The clonotype originates from a human donor in good health. Some clones in this sample may be carry-over from other donors' samples. The chain uses TRBV27 and TRBJ2-7. The sequencing sample was made of naive CXCR3+ CD8+ T cells from blood. Noted subset: CD45RO-CCR7+CD27+CD95- naive CD8+ T cells expressing CXCR3 (TNR3+). CDR3 residues: CASSKGGEQYF.